Shown below are 14 T cell receptor beta chains from a single sample sequenced in a study of shared clonotypes between healthy human individuals. Clones were read by immunoSEQ multiplex PCR, and TCRdb kept only the in-frame ones, dropping some. The top ten hold approximately 0.37% of the sample, which has 2 million to 3 million clones, roughly 93% seen once. Sequences were obtained from naive CD4+ T cells from PBMCs. The subset is: CD45RA+ positively selected. These receptors were obtained from a man in his late teens or twenties in good health. Some clones in this sample may be carry-over from other donors' samples.

This rearrangement joins TRBV14 to TRBJ2-7; 10 nucleotides match TRBD2. V trimming: 6 bases; J trimming: 3 bases; junction bases outside the gene matches: 20. CDR1 SGHDN and CDR2 FVKESK come from the germline V gene. The CDR3 has 19 amino acids. The CDR3 here is CASRPSGRGRTSGVYEQYF. CDR3 DNA: TGTGCCAGCAGACCTAGTGGTCGGGGTCGGACTAGCGGAGTCTACGAGCAGTACTTC.

The rearrangement joins TRBV11-2 to TRBJ1-2, with a weak D call TRBD1 (5 bases). The CDR3 has 16 amino acids. Trimming stripped 5 bases from V and 4 bases from J, with 20 bases between. The germline CDR1 and CDR2 sequences are SGHAT and FQNNGV. The chain's CDR3 is CASSGGPAGLAYGYTF. The CDR3 DNA reads as TGTGCCAGCAGCGGGGGTCCCGCAGGGCTTGCCTATGGCTACACCTTC. The full variable domain, with the rest looked up from reference TRBV11-2 and TRBJ1-2, is EAGVAQSPRYKIIEKRQSVAFWCNPISGHATLYWYQQILGQGPKLLIQFQNNGVVDDSQLPKDRFSAERLKGVDSTLKIQPAKLEDSAVYLCASSGGPAGLAYGYTFGSGTRLTVV.

The chain carries TRBV27 and TRBJ2-1; 9 bases fit TRBD1. After removal of 10 bases from V and 7 bases from J, the junction contained 14 bases not matched to a gene. This CDR3 has 15 amino acids. Germline lookup yields CDR1 MNHEY and CDR2 SMNVEV (reference sequence). CDR3 coding DNA: TGTGCCACCGAGACAGGGGGGCTGGTAGGGAATGAGCAGTTCTTC. Its translation is CATETGGLVGNEQFF.

This chain links TRBV5-4 with TRBJ1-6; a possible D gene is TRBD1 (5 bases). CDR1 SGHNT and CDR2 YYREEE come from the germline V gene (reference sequence). V lost 1 base, J lost 6 bases, and 8 bases lay in between. This CDR3 has 14 amino acids. CDR3 sequence: CASSLRQSNSPLHF. CDR3 DNA sequence: TGTGCCAGCAGCTTGAGACAGAGTAATTCACCCCTCCACTTT.

The table lists this clone with a few counts. At the DNA level, this CDR3 is encoded by other sequences in the same sample as well. This rearrangement joins TRBV20-1 to TRBJ2-7; D is ambiguous. The CDR3 extends over 8 amino acids. Deletions cut 6 bases from V and 7 bases from J, with 4 bases between. Germline V gives CDR1 DFQATT, CDR2 SNEGSKA (reference sequence). Written as DNA, the CDR3 is TGCAGTGCGGGAGAGCAGTACTTC. Its protein is CSAGEQYF.

The J gene is TRBJ2-5, the V gene TRBV6-5; 11 positions agree with TRBD2. Per germline, CDR1 MNHEY and CDR2 SVGAGI. The CDR3 runs 14 residues. With 4 bases clipped from V and 5 bases from J, the junction kept 3 bases outside the gene matches. CDR3 region: CASSFSSGRETQYF. DNA for the CDR3: TGTGCCAGCAGTTTTTCTAGCGGGAGGGAGACCCAGTACTTC.

The chain is built from TRBV5-8 and TRBJ2-3, with a weak D call TRBD2 (6 bases). Trimming pared 4 bases from V and 2 bases from J, leaving 17 bases between. This CDR3 has 16 amino acids. The V gene's germline CDR1 is SGHTS and CDR2 YDEGEE. CDR3 nucleotide sequence: TGTGCCAGCAGCCCTCAACGGGAGCGGGCCACAGATACGCAGTATTTT. Amino acid sequence: CASSPQRERATDTQYF.

This chain uses TRBV6-1 with TRBJ1-6; no firm D call. The V gene's germline CDR1 is MNHNS and CDR2 SASEGT. The CDR3 covers 13 residues. Trimming cost V 1 base and J 8 bases, with 6 bases left between them. The CDR3 DNA reads TGTGCCAGCAGTGAAGTCACGGATTCACCCCTCCACTTT. It codes for CASSEVTDSPLHF.

The rearrangement links TRBV11-2 to TRBJ2-2; 12 bases line up with TRBD2. The CDR3 loop spans 16 amino acids. Unmatched junction bases numbered 2, after V lost 5 bases and J lost 1 base. Germline V gives CDR1 SGHAT, CDR2 FQNNGV. This CDR3 is CASSILAGGNTGELFF. In nucleotides, the CDR3 is TGTGCCAGCAGCATACTAGCGGGAGGGAACACCGGGGAGCTGTTTTTT.

In this sample, this clone turned up once. The sample has other DNA sequences that encode this CDR3 too. The chain recombines TRBV9 with TRBJ2-3, with 9 bases identical to TRBD1. The CDR3 sequence is 15 residues long. Per germline, CDR1 SGDLS and CDR2 YYNGEE. V trimming: 2 bases; J trimming: 1 base; junction bases outside the gene matches: 2. CDR3 region: CASSVRTGGTDTQYF. The CDR3 DNA reads as TGTGCCAGCAGCGTCCGGACAGGGGGCACAGATACGCAGTATTTT.

The chain recombines TRBV28 with TRBJ2-7, with 8 bases identical to TRBD1. After removal of 3 bases from V and 1 base from J, the junction contained 5 bases not matched to a gene. The CDR3 covers 15 residues. Germline CDR1 MDHEN, CDR2 SYDVKM. The CDR3: CASSFGTGFSYEQYF. Written as DNA, the CDR3 is TGTGCCAGCAGTTTCGGGACAGGTTTTTCCTACGAGCAGTACTTC.

The rearrangement uses TRBV6-5 and TRBJ1-6; D is possibly TRBD1 (6 bases). V was cut by 0 bases and J by 10 bases, with 13 bases left in between. Germline CDR1 MNHEY, CDR2 SVGAGI. CDR3 length equals 15 residues. CDR3 coding DNA: TGTGCCAGCAGTTACTCGTTGGGGGCCAAGTCACCCCTCCACTTT. It translates to CASSYSLGAKSPLHF.

J is TRBJ2-7 and V is TRBV4-1; D tentatively reads TRBD1 or TRBD2 (5 bases each). The CDR3 sequence is 15 residues long. V lost 0 bases and J 4 bases, leaving 13 bases between the germline ends. From germline, CDR1 is MGHRA and CDR2 YSYEKL. The CDR3 coding sequence is TGCGCCAGCAGCCAAGAGCCCCGCTGGGGGTACGAGCAGTACTTC. It yields the protein CASSQEPRWGYEQYF.

This clone appeared once. The chain uses TRBV4-3 and TRBJ2-4, with D unresolved. The V end was cut by 4 bases, the J end by 0 bases, with 16 bases between. The CDR3 runs 17 residues. Germline V gene lookup returns CDR1 LGHNA and CDR2 YSLEER. This chain's CDR3 is CASSPVLGRVAKNIQYF. The CDR3 coding sequence is TGCGCCAGCAGCCCCGTCCTGGGAAGAGTAGCCAAAAACATTCAGTACTTC.